Detailed here is one T cell receptor (beta chain). The record originates from a study of CD8 T cells in Susac syndrome. TEMRA cells were enriched by FACS, while CD8+ and CD4+ T cells were obtained through a negative isolation that was performed magnetically. Germline CDR1 reads KGHDR; CDR2 reads SFDVKD. The CDR3 totals 13 residues. Trimming left V 5 bases short and J 2 bases short, with 7 bases between. RNA was extracted with the RNeasy kit, and a quantity of roughly 0.45 to 1 ug was reverse transcribed using random hexamers. Amplification of TCR beta CDR3 spanned 54 Vbeta and 13 Jbeta via immunoSEQ multiplex PCR. A single record per CDR3 protein comes from TCRdb applying MiXCR to the immunoSEQ multiplex PCR reads. The repertoire consists of 130,000 to 150,000 distinct CDR3 sequences, with approximately 93% occurring once and the leading ten covering over 0.07%.

The origin of this receptor is a human donor in good health. Sequencing input: CD4+ T cells from PBMCs. The J gene is TRBJ2-3, the V gene TRBV24-1; D remains unclear. CDR3 residues: CATSGYDTDTQYF. For the CDR3, the DNA is TGTGCCACCAGTGGCTACGACACAGATACGCAGTATTTT.